The rows below give T cell receptor beta chains drawn from one sample of a study of cytomegalovirus exposure and HLA in healthy donors. Method: immunoSEQ multiplex PCR; TCRdb's copy keeps in-frame clones and lacks some. In the table there are around 120,000 clones, approximately 68% of which are singletons. Source material: PBMCs. These receptors originate from a man aged 25 to 40 in good health and CMV-seropositive. Each CDR3 is given without its conserved first and last residue. A clone size is listed for some rows: how often the clone was seen (once, few, many), or a class if it is expanded.

.	TRBV10-3	ATHATGARDTEAF
.	TRBV15	ATSRGGAGVTYNEQF
.	TRBV27	ASSLLSGRAYEQY
.	TRBV2	ASTFGEGGTGELF
.	TRBV6-1	ASSEQGQTNTGELF
.	TRBV5-4	ASSFGPSSEQY
once	TRBV6-1	ASSWTVNTGELF
once	TRBV7-3	ASSLVWWCRQHYEQY
.	TRBV5-1	ASSFGQPRETQY
few	TRBV19	ASSTDHSSYNEQF
few	TRBV18	ASSPTDSGANVLT
.	TRBV7-9	ASSLNQRTGGFYGYT
.	TRBV2	ASSVGTPGDF
.	TRBV7-9	APRWANTGELF
few	TRBV4-1	ASSLGGQGATGELF
.	TRBV28	ASSSWTGGYGYT
few	TRBV27	ASSSDRDRVGYGYT
.	TRBV7-9	ASSSGQFNEQF
.	TRBV7-9	SSSLALRGQPAGANVLT
.	TRBV12-5	ASGLPQGLAGGGGEQF
.	TRBV10-3	AISAATRGRAKDTQY
.	TRBV2	ASSAFVTDTQY
.	TRBV6-6	ASSPVNYEQY
.	TRBV27	ASSFYETGTSREQF
.	TRBV7-9	ASSLSGSVADTQY
few	TRBV18	ASSPLREMSGRVLNEQF
once	TRBV4-2	ASSPQTSVHNEQF
once	TRBV7-2	ASSLGTSGSSYNEQF
few	TRBV6-6	ASSFGLVSYEQY
.	TRBV5-1	ASSPGDTTYEQY
.	TRBV6-7	ASSSNGGIWGYT